Detailed here is one TCR beta chain. The antigen is not known. This sample is part of a study of shared clonotypes between healthy human individuals. Overall study context: Three plates were used per donor for CD4 naive, three for CD4 memory, two for CD8 naive and one for CD8 memory.

Study-wide points: When compared with the clonotypes that were shared by all four sorted-subset donors, the non-shared clonotypes turned out to have lower generation probabilities. Naive CD4 clonotypes overlapped across a few donors at approximately 5.3%.

TCRdb's copy holds only in-frame clones and misses some; the assay was immunoSEQ multiplex PCR. The sample lists about 1,800,000 clones; just under 95% were seen once. Naive CD8 cells comprised CD45RO-negative, CCR7-positively selected cells, excluding terminally differentiated effector memory CD45RA+ cells. The study drew its donors from healthy HIV-negative adults without recent acute infections or vaccinations. The source material was naive CD8+ T cells sorted from blood. The sequence was obtained from a man aged 18 to 30 in good health.

The CDR3: CATRDTAFFGNTIYF. The DNA for the CDR3 is TGTGCCACCAGGGACACCGCCTTCTTTGGAAACACCATATATTTT. This rearrangement joins TRBV15 to TRBJ1-3; perhaps TRBD1 as D (5 bases). This CDR3 is built from 15 residues. CDR1 is LNHNV and CDR2 is YYDKDF in the germline V gene (reference sequence). V dropped 6 bases and J dropped 3 bases, with 15 bases sitting between them.